This entry lists 32 T cell receptor beta chains sequenced from one sample in a study of blood T cell repertoires in COVID-19 (dated by TCRdb to the early 2020s). Library preparation employed the immunoSEQ multiplex PCR assay. TCRdb limited this immuneACCESS table to in-frame rearrangements with V and J called. A share of clones is missing; checked studies link under half to unresolved V genes, and the rest is unexplained. This sample holds more than 70,000 clones; approximately 90% were observed only once. About 9.1% of the sample rests with the top ten. The sequenced sample was peripheral blood. The receptors stem from a man in his forties or fifties with acute or convalescent COVID-19.

This clone turned up a few times. V is TRBV6-5 and J is TRBJ2-1; 9 positions match TRBD2. The trim removed 6 bases at V and 6 bases at J, leaving 3 bases unmatched. The germline V gene has CDR1 MNHEY and CDR2 SVGAGI. This CDR3 region has 13 residues. CDR3 sequence: CASSVSGGNEQFF. CDR3 in DNA: TGTGCCAGCAGCGTTAGCGGGGGCAATGAGCAGTTCTTC.

The genes are TRBV6-5 and TRBJ1-2; D uncertain. The CDR3 length is 15 residues. Per the germline V gene, CDR1 is MNHEY and CDR2 is SVGAGI. Trimming stripped 4 bases from V and 7 bases from J, with 19 bases between. The chain's CDR3 is CASSWTTGIAGGYTF. The CDR3 coding sequence is TGTGCCAGCAGTTGGACGACGGGGATAGCGGGTGGCTACACCTTC.

The chain links TRBV30 to TRBJ1-1; D is uncertain. Deletions cut 1 base from V and 0 bases from J, with 9 bases between. This CDR3 is built from 14 residues. Per the germline V gene, CDR1 is GTSNPN and CDR2 is SVGIG (reference sequence). CDR3 in DNA: TGTGCCTGGAGTGAAGGCAGGATGAACACTGAAGCTTTCTTT. It is translated as CAWSEGRMNTEAFF.

This chain uses TRBV12-3 or TRBV12-4 with TRBJ1-1, with 10 bases lining up with TRBD1. CDR3 length equals 13 residues. Unmatched junction bases numbered 5, after V lost 5 bases and J lost 8 bases. The chain's CDR3 is CASSPKDRGEAFF. CDR3 nucleotide sequence: TGTGCCAGCAGTCCCAAGGACAGGGGGGAAGCTTTCTTT.

CDR3 region: CASSYATQGTIQAFF. In nucleotides, the CDR3 is TGTGCCAGCAGTTACGCTACACAGGGGACCATTCAAGCTTTCTTT. This chain uses TRBV6-5 with TRBJ1-1, with 7 bases identical to TRBD1. The CDR3 is 15 residues long. V trimming: 2 bases; J trimming: 9 bases; junction bases outside the gene matches: 12. Germline V gene sequence: CDR1 MNHEY, CDR2 SVGAGI.

The chain combines TRBV5-1 with TRBJ1-1, with D possibly TRBD1 on 5 matching bases. Trimming left V 4 bases short and J 2 bases short, with 15 bases between. Germline V CDR1 and CDR2: SGHRS, YFSETQ. This CDR3 is built from 15 residues. The CDR3, as DNA: TGCGCCAGCAGCGTGTTTCCGGGGGTAAACACTGAAGCTTTCTTT. Translated: CASSVFPGVNTEAFF.

The chain joins TRBV7-2 to TRBJ2-7; D not resolved. Trimming cost V 2 bases and J 3 bases, with 11 bases left between them. Germline CDR1 SGHTA, CDR2 FQGNSA. The CDR3 sequence is 14 residues long. This chain's CDR3 is CASSLTPSLYEQYF. In DNA form, the CDR3 reads TGTGCCAGCAGCTTAACGCCTTCACTCTACGAGCAGTACTTC.

The rearrangement joins TRBV24-1 to TRBJ2-2, with D perhaps matching TRBD1 (5 bases). This CDR3 spans 14 amino acids. V was clipped by 6 bases and J by 4 bases, with 11 bases between them. Germline V gene sequence: CDR1 KGHDR, CDR2 SFDVKD. CDR3 amino acids: CATSSRGGTGELFF. CDR3 nucleotide sequence: TGTGCCACCAGTTCTAGGGGTGGCACCGGGGAGCTGTTTTTT.

The chain links TRBV7-8 to TRBJ1-3; 7 bases fit TRBD1. From germline, CDR1 is SGHVS and CDR2 FQNEAQ. This CDR3 region has 16 residues. The J segment lost 0 bases and the V segment lost 6 bases, leaving 8 bases of the junction unmatched. CDR3 sequence reads: CASSSVPGGSGNTIYF. DNA of the CDR3: TGTGCCAGCAGTTCAGTCCCAGGGGGCTCTGGAAACACCATATATTTT.

This chain links TRBV12-3 or TRBV12-4 with TRBJ1-1; D gene unclear. V was cut by 2 bases and J by 3 bases, with 7 bases left in between. The CDR3 is 13 amino acids. The CDR3 sequence is CASSLSEDTEAFF. CDR3 in DNA: TGTGCCAGCAGTTTAAGTGAGGACACTGAAGCTTTCTTT.

V usage is TRBV5-1 and J usage is TRBJ2-3; TRBD2 matches at 8 bases. Trimming cost V 3 bases and J 3 bases; bases outside gene matches: 6. The CDR3 has 15 amino acids. Germline CDR1 SGHRS, CDR2 YFSETQ. CDR3 bases: TGCGCCAGCAGCTCGCGCGGGGGGCGGACAGATACGCAGTATTTT. Translated: CASSSRGGRTDTQYF.

The chain recombines TRBV5-1 with TRBJ2-1, with 7 bases that match TRBD1. Germline lookup yields CDR1 SGHRS and CDR2 YFSETQ. J was trimmed by 1 base and V by 0 bases; bases with no gene match: 10. The CDR3 has 18 amino acids. CDR3 region: CASSLDDQGQVSYNEQFF. DNA of the CDR3: TGCGCCAGCAGCTTGGATGACCAAGGACAGGTATCCTACAATGAGCAGTTCTTC.

This rearrangement joins TRBV29-1 to TRBJ1-1; 7 bases are shared with TRBD1. The CDR3 is 15 residues long. Unmatched junction bases numbered 6, after V lost 2 bases and J lost 0 bases. CDR1 and CDR2 from the germline V gene are SQVTM and ANQGSEA. CDR3 bases: TGCAGCGTTGAAAATCCGGACAGGCTGAACACTGAAGCTTTCTTT. This codes for CSVENPDRLNTEAFF.

J is TRBJ2-4 and V is TRBV7-9; D might be TRBD1 (6 bases). V lost 5 bases and J lost 0, with 14 bases in between. The length of the CDR3 is 16 residues. From germline, CDR1 is SEHNR and CDR2 FQNEAQ (reference sequence). The CDR3 sequence is CASSPHLQGAKNIQYF. The CDR3 nucleotides read TGTGCCAGCAGCCCTCACCTACAGGGAGCCAAAAACATTCAGTACTTC.

The chain links TRBV10-3 to TRBJ1-2; 7 bases line up with TRBD1. The CDR3 totals 15 residues. Germline CDR1 is ENHRY and CDR2 is SYGVKD. Trimming at V came to 9 bases and at J to 4 bases, leaving 14 bases not matched to a gene. The CDR3 is CAIYDPGTVVYGYTF. As DNA, the CDR3 is TGTGCCATTTACGACCCCGGGACAGTTGTCTATGGCTACACCTTC.

The V gene is TRBV6-5, the J gene TRBJ1-1; D is perhaps TRBD1 (6 bases). Germline-derived CDR1 and CDR2 are MNHEY and SVGAGI. Trimming cost V 6 bases and J 1 base, with 9 bases left between them. CDR3 length: 13 residues. The CDR3 nucleotides read TGTGCCAGCAGCTTGGGACAGAACACTGAAGCTTTCTTT. It encodes CASSLGQNTEAFF.

J is TRBJ1-4 and V is TRBV24-1; D gene uncertain. Deletions cut 8 bases from V and 16 bases from J, with 13 bases between. The CDR3 has 10 amino acids. The germline gives CDR1 KGHDR, CDR2 SFDVKD. The CDR3 DNA reads TGTGCCACCAATGACCAGGTTTCGTTTTTT. It encodes CATNDQVSFF.

The chain carries TRBV20-1 and TRBJ1-2, with 8 bases fitting TRBD1. Losses at the gene ends were 6 bases for V and 9 bases for J; bases not matched to a gene: 3. The CDR3 contains 10 residues. Per germline, CDR1 DFQATT and CDR2 SNEGSKA (reference sequence). CDR3 DNA: TGCAGTGCAAGACAGGGGAGCTACACCTTC. Amino acid sequence: CSARQGSYTF.

CDR3 DNA sequence: TGCAGCGTTGCCCAGGGGGCGTCGAATCAGCCCCAGCATTTT. It translates to CSVAQGASNQPQHF. The J gene is TRBJ1-5, the V gene TRBV29-1; TRBD1 aligns across 8 bases. V trimming: 4 bases; J trimming: 4 bases; junction bases outside the gene matches: 6. Germline V gene sequence: CDR1 SQVTM, CDR2 ANQGSEA. The CDR3 spans 14 residues.

V is TRBV7-2 and J is TRBJ1-1, with D unresolved. The CDR3 is 14 residues long. Trimming stripped 3 bases from V and 0 bases from J, with 8 bases between. The germline CDR1 and CDR2 sequences are SGHTA and FQGNSA. Written as DNA, the CDR3 is TGTGCCAGCAGCTTTACGAGTTTGAACACTGAAGCTTTCTTT. It codes for CASSFTSLNTEAFF.

This chain joins TRBV7-6 and TRBJ2-7, with 9 bases identical to TRBD1. After removal of 5 bases from V and 6 bases from J, the junction contained 5 bases not matched to a gene. This CDR3 spans 13 amino acids. The germline gives CDR1 SGHVS, CDR2 FNYEAQ. The CDR3 DNA follows: TGTGCCAGCAGCGAAAACAGGGGGCTCGAGCAGTACTTC. Translated, it gives CASSENRGLEQYF. Combining the CDR3 with reference TRBV7-6 and TRBJ2-7 gives the whole variable domain GAGVSQSPRYKVTKRGQDVALRCDPISGHVSLYWYRQALGQGPEFLTYFNYEAQQDKSGLPNDRFSAERPEGSISTLTIQRTEQRDSAMYRCASSENRGLEQYFGPGTRLTVT.

This clone appeared a few times. J is TRBJ2-1 and V is TRBV6-5, with a weak D call TRBD1 (6 bases). Trimming took off 9 bases at V and 0 bases at J, with 12 bases between the two ends. Germline lookup yields CDR1 MNHEY and CDR2 SVGAGI. The CDR3 totals 14 residues. The chain's CDR3 is CASSWGPSYNEQFF. CDR3 DNA: TGTGCCAGTTCGTGGGGGCCCTCCTACAATGAGCAGTTCTTC.

The rearrangement uses TRBV10-3 and TRBJ2-1; the D gene is possibly TRBD2 (5 bases). V was clipped by 0 bases and J by 8 bases, with 8 bases between them. CDR3 length: 13 amino acids. Looked up from germline, CDR1 is ENHRY and CDR2 is SYGVKD. The CDR3 nucleotides read TGTGCCATCAGTGAGTCGAAAGCGGATGAGCAGTTCTTC. It specifies CAISESKADEQFF.

The chain couples TRBV28 to TRBJ2-1; TRBD2 aligns across 8 bases. Germline CDR1 reads MDHEN; CDR2 reads SYDVKM. V lost 6 bases to trimming and J lost 7 bases; unmatched junction nucleotides: 11. The CDR3 loop spans 15 amino acids. The DNA of the CDR3 is TGTGCCAGCAGCCCTAGCGGGCGCTTCCGGAATGAGCAGTTCTTC. Translating gives CASSPSGRFRNEQFF.

This clone was counted a few times. J is TRBJ2-3 and V is TRBV4-2; 8 positions agree with TRBD2. The CDR3 spans 16 residues. J was trimmed by 3 bases and V by 4 bases; bases with no gene match: 9. From germline, CDR1 is LGHNA and CDR2 YNFKEQ. The CDR3 bases are TGTGCCAGCAGCCCACCCATCGGGGGGGCTACAGATACGCAGTATTTT. Translating it yields CASSPPIGGATDTQYF.

V and J are TRBV24-1 and TRBJ1-5; no clear D gene. The germline V gene encodes CDR1 KGHDR and CDR2 SFDVKD. V was trimmed by 5 bases and J by 5 bases, leaving 24 bases between them. This CDR3 contains 18 residues. The CDR3 DNA is TGTGCCACCAGTGGTTCGGGTGCCCCTTTCGCGAGGTATCAGCCCCAGCATTTT. Protein sequence: CATSGSGAPFARYQPQHF.

The rearrangement links TRBV2 to TRBJ1-3; 11 nucleotides align to TRBD1. Unmatched junction bases numbered 3, after V lost 7 bases and J lost 1 base. The CDR3 totals 15 residues. CDR1 SNHLY and CDR2 FYNNEI come from the germline V gene. The CDR3 region has the DNA TGTGCCAGCACAGGGACAGGGGGGTCTGGAAACACCATATATTTT. Protein sequence: CASTGTGGSGNTIYF.

In this sample, this clone turned up once. The J gene is TRBJ2-1, the V gene TRBV4-2; D is possibly TRBD1 (5 bases). V was cut by 2 bases and J by 10 bases, with 15 bases left in between. Germline CDR1 LGHNA, CDR2 YNFKEQ. This CDR3 is built from 14 residues. CDR3 DNA: TGTGCCAGCAGCCAATCTTGGGGCAACACCGAGCAGTTCTTC. It codes for CASSQSWGNTEQFF.

The V and J genes are TRBV10-3 and TRBJ1-3; no clear D. The V end was cut by 10 bases, the J end by 0 bases, with 16 bases between. Germline assignment: CDR1 ENHRY and CDR2 SYGVKD. The CDR3 has 15 residues. The CDR3 bases are TGTGCCACTGCGTTGATCTACGACTCTGGAAACACCATATATTTT. Its translation is CATALIYDSGNTIYF.

The CDR3 nucleotides are TGCAGTGCTAGTCGGACTCCTGGTCAGCCCCAGCATTTT. Translated: CSASRTPGQPQHF. The chain couples TRBV20-1 to TRBJ1-5, with no clear D. The CDR3 is 13 amino acids. The V and J ends lost 3 bases and 6 bases respectively, with 12 bases between them. Germline lookup yields CDR1 DFQATT and CDR2 SNEGSKA (reference sequence).

This clone has a single count. The chain joins TRBV10-1 to TRBJ1-6; 8 bases map to TRBD1. V lost 6 bases, J lost 0 bases, and 16 bases stayed unmatched. This CDR3 has 20 amino acids. The germline gives CDR1 WNHNN, CDR2 SYGVQD (reference sequence). The CDR3 sequence: CASRPPFGQGGSSYNSPLHF. The CDR3 DNA sequence: TGCGCCAGCAGGCCCCCCTTTGGACAGGGTGGAAGCTCCTATAATTCACCCCTCCACTTT.

This clone was observed a few times. The chain has TRBV5-1 and TRBJ1-1; possibly TRBD1 for D (5 bases). V was shortened by 2 bases and J by 1 base, with 12 bases between the two germline ends. CDR3 length equals 15 residues. Germline V gene lookup returns CDR1 SGHRS and CDR2 YFSETQ. CDR3 sequence reads: CASSLRGMANTEAFF. The CDR3, as DNA: TGCGCCAGCAGCTTAAGGGGAATGGCGAACACTGAAGCTTTCTTT. Full variable domain (missing parts from reference TRBV5-1 and TRBJ1-1): KAGVTQTPRYLIKTRGQQVTLSCSPISGHRSVSWYQQTPGQGLQFLFEYFSETQRNKGNFPGRFSGRQFSNSRSEMNVSTLELGDSALYLCASSLRGMANTEAFFGQGTRLTVV.